The entry below describes one T cell receptor (beta chain). The CDR3 is made up of 18 amino acids. The trim removed 0 bases at V and 3 bases at J, leaving 13 bases unmatched. In germline, CDR1 is SGHAT, CDR2 FQNNGV. The sample belongs to a study of shared clonotypes between healthy human individuals. Terminally differentiated effector memory CD45RA+ cells were left out of the naive CD8 fraction, which was CD45RO-negative and positively selected for CCR7. Profiling relied on immunoSEQ multiplex PCR, and the TCRdb table lists in-frame clones only, not all of them. The sample records about 2 million clones, approximately 94% being singletons.

The specimen sequenced was naive CD8+ T cells sorted from blood. This sequence originates from a man in his late teens or twenties in good health. The chain combines TRBV11-2 with TRBJ2-7; 8 positions match TRBD2. The DNA of the CDR3 is TGTGCCAGCAGCTTAGAGGGCAGATTAGCGGGGTTTTACTACGAGCAGTACTTC. Protein: CASSLEGRLAGFYYEQYF.